The TCR beta chain described here comes from a study of blood T cell repertoires in COVID-19. The assay was immunoSEQ multiplex PCR, and TCRdb's table has in-frame clones only and misses some. Altogether over 150,000 clones are present, less than 80% being singletons, with the ten largest covering around 20%. Living in 24 US areas, the participants were between about 18 and 90 years of age. The origin of this receptor is an older woman in a cohort exposed to, infected with or recovered from COVID-19 (not recorded which). Sequencing used PBMCs or T cells enriched from blood (not recorded which).

The CDR3 protein is CASSPTGETEAFF. CDR3 coding DNA: TGTGCCAGCTCACCAACAGGAGAGACTGAAGCTTTCTTT. This chain uses TRBV18 with TRBJ1-1; TRBD1 is a possible D gene (5 bases). Germline V lookup: CDR1 KGHSH, CDR2 LQKENI. The V and J ends lost 2 bases and 5 bases respectively, with 9 bases between them. The CDR3 is 13 amino acids.